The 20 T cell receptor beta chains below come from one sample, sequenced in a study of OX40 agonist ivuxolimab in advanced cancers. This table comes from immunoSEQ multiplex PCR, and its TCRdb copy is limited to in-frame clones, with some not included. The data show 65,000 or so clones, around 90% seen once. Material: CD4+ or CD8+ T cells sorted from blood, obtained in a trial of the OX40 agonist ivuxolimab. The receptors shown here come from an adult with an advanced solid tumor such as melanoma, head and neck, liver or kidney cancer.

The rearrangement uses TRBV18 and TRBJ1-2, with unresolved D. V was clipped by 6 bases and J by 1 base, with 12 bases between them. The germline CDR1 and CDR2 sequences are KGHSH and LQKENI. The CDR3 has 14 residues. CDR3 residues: CASSPQRDNYGYTF. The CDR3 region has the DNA TGTGCCAGCTCTCCTCAGCGGGATAACTATGGCTACACCTTC.

CDR3 coding DNA: TGTGCCAGCAGCTTACAGGTTTTGAACACTGAAGCTTTCTTT. Residues: CASSLQVLNTEAFF. The genes are TRBV13 and TRBJ1-1; D uncertain. Germline V lookup: CDR1 PRHDT, CDR2 FYEKMQ (reference sequence). The CDR3 extends over 14 amino acids. The germline V and J ends were trimmed by 2 bases and 0 bases, with 7 bases remaining between them.

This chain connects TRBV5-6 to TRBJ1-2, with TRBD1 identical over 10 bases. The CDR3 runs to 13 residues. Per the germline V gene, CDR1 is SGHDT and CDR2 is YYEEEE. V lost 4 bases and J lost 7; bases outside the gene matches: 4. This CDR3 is CASSHRDRGGYTF. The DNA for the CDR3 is TGTGCCAGCAGCCACCGGGACAGGGGTGGCTACACCTTC.

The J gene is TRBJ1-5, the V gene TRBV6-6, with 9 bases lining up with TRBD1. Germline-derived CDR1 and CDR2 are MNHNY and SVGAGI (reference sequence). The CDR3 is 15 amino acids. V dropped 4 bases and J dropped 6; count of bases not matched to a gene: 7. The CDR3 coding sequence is TGTGCCAGCAGTTCCACCGGGACAGGGTCTCAGCCCCAGCATTTT. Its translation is CASSSTGTGSQPQHF.

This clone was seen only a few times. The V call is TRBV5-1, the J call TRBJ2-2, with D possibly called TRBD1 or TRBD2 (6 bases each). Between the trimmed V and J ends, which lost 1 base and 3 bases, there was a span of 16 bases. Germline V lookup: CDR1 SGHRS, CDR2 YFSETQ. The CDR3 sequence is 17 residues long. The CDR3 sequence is CASSLRSAGQDTGELFF. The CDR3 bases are TGCGCCAGCAGCTTGCGTAGTGCGGGACAAGACACCGGGGAGCTGTTTTTT.

CDR3 amino acids: CATSRLAGRPDLKQFF. The DNA of the CDR3 is TGTGCCACCAGCAGATTGGCAGGCAGGCCAGATCTAAAGCAGTTCTTC. V usage is TRBV15 and J usage is TRBJ2-1; D not certain. Germline CDR1 LNHNV, CDR2 YYDKDF (reference sequence). Trimming cost V 2 bases and J 11 bases, with 22 bases left between them. The CDR3 has 16 residues.

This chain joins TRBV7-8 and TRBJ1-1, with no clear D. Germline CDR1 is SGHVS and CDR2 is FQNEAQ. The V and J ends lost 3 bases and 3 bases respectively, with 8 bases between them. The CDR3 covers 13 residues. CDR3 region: CASSFGRDTEAFF. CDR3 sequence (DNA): TGTGCCAGCAGCTTTGGAAGGGACACTGAAGCTTTCTTT.

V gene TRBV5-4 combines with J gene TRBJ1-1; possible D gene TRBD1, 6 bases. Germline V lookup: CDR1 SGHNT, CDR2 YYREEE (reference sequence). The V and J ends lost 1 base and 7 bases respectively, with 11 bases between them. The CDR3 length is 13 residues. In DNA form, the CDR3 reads TGTGCCAGCAGCTTGCAGGGGATGGTTGAAGCTTTCTTT. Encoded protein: CASSLQGMVEAFF.

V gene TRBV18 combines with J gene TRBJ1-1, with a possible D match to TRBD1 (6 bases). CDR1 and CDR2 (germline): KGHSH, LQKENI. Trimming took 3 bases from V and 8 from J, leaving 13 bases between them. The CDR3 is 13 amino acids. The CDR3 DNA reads TGTGCCAGCTCACCGGGGGCCAGCAAAGAAGCTTTCTTT. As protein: CASSPGASKEAFF.

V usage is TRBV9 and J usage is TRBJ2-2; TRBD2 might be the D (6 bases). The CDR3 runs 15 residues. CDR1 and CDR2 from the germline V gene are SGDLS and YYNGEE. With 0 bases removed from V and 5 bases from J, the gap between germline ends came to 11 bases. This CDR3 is CASSVASGVTGELFF. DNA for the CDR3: TGTGCCAGCAGCGTAGCCTCGGGGGTGACCGGGGAGCTGTTTTTT. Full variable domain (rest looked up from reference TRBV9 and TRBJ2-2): DSGVTQTPKHLITATGQRVTLRCSPRSGDLSVYWYQQSLDQGLQFLIQYYNGEERAKGNILERFSAQQFPDLHSELNLSSLELGDSALYFCASSVASGVTGELFFGEGSRLTVL.

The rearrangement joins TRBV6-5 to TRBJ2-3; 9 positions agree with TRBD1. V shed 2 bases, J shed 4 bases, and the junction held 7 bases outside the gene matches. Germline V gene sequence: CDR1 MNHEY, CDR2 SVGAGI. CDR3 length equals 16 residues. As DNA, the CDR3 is TGTGCCAGCAGTTACAAAGGACAGGGGAGAGCAGATACGCAGTATTTT. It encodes CASSYKGQGRADTQYF.

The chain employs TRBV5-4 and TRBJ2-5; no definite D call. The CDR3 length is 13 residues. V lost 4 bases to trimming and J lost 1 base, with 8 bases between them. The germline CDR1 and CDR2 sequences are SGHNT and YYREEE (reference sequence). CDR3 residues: CASSIGRQETQYF. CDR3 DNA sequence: TGTGCCAGCAGCATCGGGCGCCAAGAGACCCAGTACTTC.

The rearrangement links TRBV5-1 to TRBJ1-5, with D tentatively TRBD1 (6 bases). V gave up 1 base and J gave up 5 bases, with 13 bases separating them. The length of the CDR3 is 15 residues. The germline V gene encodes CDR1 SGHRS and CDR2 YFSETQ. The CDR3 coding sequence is TGCGCCAGCAGCTTGATCGGGGGCGGTGATCAGCCCCAGCATTTT. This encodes CASSLIGGGDQPQHF.

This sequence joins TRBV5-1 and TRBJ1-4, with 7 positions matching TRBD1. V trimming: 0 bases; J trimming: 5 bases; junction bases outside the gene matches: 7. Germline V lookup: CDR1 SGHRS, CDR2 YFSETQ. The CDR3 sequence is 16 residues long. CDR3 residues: CASSLGTGRGNEKLFF. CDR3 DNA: TGCGCCAGCAGCTTGGGGACAGGACGGGGGAATGAAAAACTGTTTTTT.

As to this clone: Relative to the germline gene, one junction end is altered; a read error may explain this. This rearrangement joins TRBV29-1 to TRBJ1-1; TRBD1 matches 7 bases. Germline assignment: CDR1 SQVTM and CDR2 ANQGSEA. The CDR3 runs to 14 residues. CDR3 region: CSVEGTAPNTEAFF. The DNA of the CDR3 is TGCAGCGTGGAAGGGACAGCCCCGAACACTGAAGCTTTCTTT. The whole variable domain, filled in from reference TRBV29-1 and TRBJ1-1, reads SAVISQKPSRDICQRGTSLTIQCQVDSQVTMMFWYRQQPGQSLTLIATANQGSEATYESGFVIDKFPISRPNLTFSTLTVSNMSPEDSSIYLCSVEGTAPNTEAFFGQGTRLTVV.

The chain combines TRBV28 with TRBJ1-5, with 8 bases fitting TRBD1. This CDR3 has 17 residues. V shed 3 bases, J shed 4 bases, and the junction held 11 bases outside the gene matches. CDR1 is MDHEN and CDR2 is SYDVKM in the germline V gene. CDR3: CASSLRPGTGSNQPQHF. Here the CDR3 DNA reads TGTGCCAGCAGTTTGCGCCCCGGGACAGGTTCTAATCAGCCCCAGCATTTT. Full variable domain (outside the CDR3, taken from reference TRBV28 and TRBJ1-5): DVKVTQSSRYLVKRTGEKVFLECVQDMDHENMFWYRQDPGLGLRLIYFSYDVKMKEKGDIPEGYSVSREKKERFSLILESASTNQTSMYLCASSLRPGTGSNQPQHFGDGTRLSIL.

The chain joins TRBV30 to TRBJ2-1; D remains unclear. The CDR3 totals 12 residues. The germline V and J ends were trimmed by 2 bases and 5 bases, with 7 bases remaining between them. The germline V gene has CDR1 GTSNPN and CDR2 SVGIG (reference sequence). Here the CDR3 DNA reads TGTGCCTGGAGTTTCCAGAACAATGAGCAGTTCTTC. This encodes CAWSFQNNEQFF. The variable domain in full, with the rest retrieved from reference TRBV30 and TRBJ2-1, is SQTIHQWPATLVQPVGSPLSLECTVEGTSNPNLYWYRQAAGRGLQLLFYSVGIGQISSEVPQNLSASRPQDRQFILSSKKLLLSDSGFYLCAWSFQNNEQFFGPGTRLTVL.

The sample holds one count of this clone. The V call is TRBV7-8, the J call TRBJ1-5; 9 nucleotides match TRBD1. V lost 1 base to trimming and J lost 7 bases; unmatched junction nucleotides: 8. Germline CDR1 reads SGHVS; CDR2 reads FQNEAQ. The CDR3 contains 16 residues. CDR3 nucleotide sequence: TGTGCCAGCAGCTTAGATCGGGGACAGGGCTGGCAGCCCCAGCATTTT. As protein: CASSLDRGQGWQPQHF.

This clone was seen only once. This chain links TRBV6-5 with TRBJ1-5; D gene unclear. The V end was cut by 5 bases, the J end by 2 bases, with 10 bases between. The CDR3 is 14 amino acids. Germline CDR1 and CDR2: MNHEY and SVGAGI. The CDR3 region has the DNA TGTGCCAGCAGTACGGACGGGGGCAATCAGCCCCAGCATTTT. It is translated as CASSTDGGNQPQHF.

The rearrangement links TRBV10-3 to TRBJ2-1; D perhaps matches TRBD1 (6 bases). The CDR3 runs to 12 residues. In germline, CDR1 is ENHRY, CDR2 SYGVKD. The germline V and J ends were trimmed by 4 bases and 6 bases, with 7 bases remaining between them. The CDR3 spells CAISGGGNEQFF. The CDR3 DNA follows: TGTGCCATCAGTGGAGGGGGCAATGAGCAGTTCTTC.